This TCR beta chain is from a study of T cells in Graves' hyperthyroidism and ophthalmopathy. Amplified TCR beta CDR3 regions came from RNA transcripts. During a first-round RT-PCR of the TCR CDR3, the HTBI primer set was used. TCRdb itself ran the multiplex PCR reads through MiXCR, one entry per CDR3 protein. This sample carries fewer than 700,000 distinct CDR3 sequences, 15% to 20% of them seen once, and the ten largest clones take 3% to 4%. The hyperthyroidism was newly diagnosed and had lasted under 2 months; the patients were aged 18 to 65. Together with thyroid ultrasound, orbital computed tomography, serum thyroxine and TRAb, clinical symptoms were used for diagnoses. In this sample, this clonotype turned up many times. The CDR3 is 14 amino acids. Germline V gene lookup returns CDR1 SGHTS and CDR2 YDEGEE. Trimming pared 0 bases from V and 4 bases from J, leaving 11 bases between.

The origin of this receptor is a woman aged 30 to 39 with Graves' hyperthyroidism. Sample: blood. The V and J genes are TRBV5-8 and TRBJ2-7; perhaps TRBD1 as D (5 bases). CDR3 sequence (DNA): TGTGCCAGCAGCTTGGCGCGGACACAGTACGAGCAGTACTTC. Translating it yields CASSLARTQYEQYF.